The 31 T cell receptor beta chains below were found in one sample sequenced in a study of chemoradiotherapy in HPV16-positive cancers. The assay was immunoSEQ multiplex PCR, and TCRdb's table has in-frame clones only and misses some. Seen here are more than 12,000 clones, approximately 86% observed once, and the top ten hold 3.5%. The sample here was blood, taken from a patient who underwent chemoradiotherapy. All receptors derive from a human donor with HPV-associated anogenital cancer.

This chain connects TRBV5-1 to TRBJ1-2; 7 bases agree with TRBD1. The CDR3 is made up of 15 amino acids. V lost 1 base, J lost 0 bases, and 3 bases stayed unmatched. Germline V gene lookup returns CDR1 SGHRS and CDR2 YFSETQ. Here the CDR3 reads CASSLTGDANYGYTF. The CDR3 bases are TGCGCCAGCAGCTTGACAGGGGATGCTAACTATGGCTACACCTTC. The complete variable domain, with remaining parts taken from reference TRBV5-1 and TRBJ1-2, reads KAGVTQTPRYLIKTRGQQVTLSCSPISGHRSVSWYQQTPGQGLQFLFEYFSETQRNKGNFPGRFSGRQFSNSRSEMNVSTLELGDSALYLCASSLTGDANYGYTFGSGTRLTVV.

This clone was seen just once. The gene calls are TRBV21-1 and TRBJ2-5; TRBD1, the D gene given by the table, was not confirmed from the DNA. TRBV21-1 is a documented pseudogene. The CDR3 covers 18 residues. DNA of the CDR3: TGTGCCAGCAGCAAAGCCCCCCTCCCCAGGGGGACTTGGAAGACCCAGTACTTC. Its protein product is CASSKAPLPRGTWKTQYF.

The chain employs TRBV28 and TRBJ2-7; a weak D match, TRBD2 (6 bases). Germline values: CDR1 MDHEN, CDR2 SYDVKM. V shed 3 bases and J shed 6 bases, with 15 bases lying between them. The CDR3 totals 14 residues. The CDR3 DNA sequence: TGTGCCAGCAGTTTCTCGGGAGACGTCACCGAGCAGTACTTC. Translating it yields CASSFSGDVTEQYF.

The chain is built from TRBV12-5 and TRBJ1-1; TRBD1 might be the D (6 bases). This CDR3 region has 13 residues. V gave up 1 base and J gave up 4 bases, with 7 bases separating them. Germline V gene sequence: CDR1 LGHNT, CDR2 FRNRAP. The CDR3 loop is CASGLEGGTEAFF. In DNA, the CDR3 is TGTGCTAGTGGTTTGGAAGGGGGCACTGAAGCTTTCTTT.

The chain employs TRBV10-3 and TRBJ1-3, with 7 bases aligning to TRBD1. This CDR3 is built from 17 residues. Germline V CDR1 and CDR2: ENHRY, SYGVKD. Losses at the gene ends were 3 bases for V and 4 bases for J; bases not matched to a gene: 12. CDR3 in DNA: TGTGCCATCAGTGAAGTGGTGACAGGGAGGTTCGGAAACACCATATATTTT. It is translated as CAISEVVTGRFGNTIYF.

This clone counts as large (0.1 to 1%). This chain uses TRBV27 with TRBJ1-2; perhaps TRBD1 as D (6 bases). Between the trimmed V and J ends, which lost 6 bases and 4 bases, there was a span of 15 bases. Germline assignment: CDR1 MNHEY and CDR2 SMNVEV (reference sequence). This CDR3 has 14 residues. For the CDR3, the DNA is TGTGCCAGCAGGTGGGGGAGGGGGAGCTATGGCTACACCTTC. This sequence encodes CASRWGRGSYGYTF.

The chain carries TRBV19 and TRBJ2-5, with D tentatively TRBD2 (6 bases). The germline gives CDR1 LNHDA, CDR2 SQIVND (reference sequence). V was cut by 6 bases and J by 3 bases, with 11 bases left in between. The CDR3 has 13 residues. This CDR3 is CASRLWGEETQYF. Written as DNA, the CDR3 is TGTGCCAGTAGGCTCTGGGGGGAAGAGACCCAGTACTTC.

This chain connects TRBV28 to TRBJ1-1; D not certain. The ends were cut back, 3 bases at V and 1 base at J, with 6 bases in the middle. This CDR3 spans 13 amino acids. CDR1 and CDR2 (germline): MDHEN, SYDVKM. The CDR3 coding sequence is TGTGCCAGCAGTTTTGGACCGAACACTGAAGCTTTCTTT. Its translation: CASSFGPNTEAFF.

The count of this clone is one. The rearrangement uses TRBV27 and TRBJ1-5, with 9 bases matching TRBD1. The trim removed 5 bases at V and 4 bases at J, leaving 3 bases unmatched. CDR1 and CDR2 (germline): MNHEY, SMNVEV (reference sequence). The CDR3 spans 14 residues. The CDR3 bases are TGTGCCAGCAGTGACGGGACAGGGAATCAGCCCCAGCATTTT. Amino acids: CASSDGTGNQPQHF.

This clone was counted between two and nine times. The chain is built from TRBV2 and TRBJ2-7; the D is unclear. Trimming cost V 2 bases and J 3 bases, with 5 bases left between them. The CDR3 spans 12 residues. Germline V gene data show CDR1 as SNHLY and CDR2 as FYNNEI. The CDR3 reads CASSEYIYEQYF. The DNA of the CDR3 is TGTGCCAGCAGTGAATATATCTACGAGCAGTACTTC.

The J gene is TRBJ1-2, the V gene TRBV11-2, with 7 nucleotides matching TRBD1. This CDR3 has 15 amino acids. V dropped 5 bases and J dropped 7; count of bases not matched to a gene: 13. Per the germline V gene, CDR1 is SGHAT and CDR2 is FQNNGV. The CDR3 DNA follows: TGTGCCAGCAGCCTCACACAGGGGACGACGGCTGGCTACACCTTC. Translated, it gives CASSLTQGTTAGYTF.

The gene calls are TRBV28 and TRBJ2-2; no clear D. Between the trimmed V and J ends, which lost 9 bases and 1 base, there was a span of 3 bases. The CDR3 has 11 residues. From germline, CDR1 is MDHEN and CDR2 SYDVKM. The CDR3 here is CASGNTGELFF. The CDR3 coding sequence is TGTGCCAGTGGGAACACCGGGGAGCTGTTTTTT.

The gene calls are TRBV7-8 and TRBJ2-7; no reliable D call. CDR3 size: 12 residues. V was shortened by 1 base and J by 4 bases, with 5 bases between the two germline ends. The germline V gene has CDR1 SGHVS and CDR2 FQNEAQ. The DNA of the CDR3 is TGTGCCAGCAGCTTAGATGCATACGAGCAGTACTTC. Its translation is CASSLDAYEQYF.

The table lists this clone with a count of one. V gene TRBV18 combines with J gene TRBJ1-1, with TRBD1 matching 7 bases. In germline, CDR1 is KGHSH, CDR2 LQKENI. The CDR3 is 15 residues long. The ends lost 1 base at V and 1 base at J; junction bases unmatched: 3. As DNA, the CDR3 is TGTGCCAGCTCACCACTTGGGACAGAGAACACTGAAGCTTTCTTT. This sequence encodes CASSPLGTENTEAFF.

The gene calls are TRBV7-9 and TRBJ2-3, with 13 bases identical to TRBD2. CDR3 length equals 16 residues. After removal of 6 bases from V and 5 bases from J, the junction contained 8 bases not matched to a gene. The germline CDR1 and CDR2 sequences are SEHNR and FQNEAQ (reference sequence). In DNA form, the CDR3 reads TGTGCCAGCAGAACTAGCGGGAGGGCCCTAGGAGATACGCAGTATTTT. Protein: CASRTSGRALGDTQYF.

This clone was picked up one time. The chain joins TRBV6-5 to TRBJ2-1; tentatively, D is TRBD1 or TRBD2 (5 bases each). V was shortened by 8 bases and J by 6 bases, with 14 bases between the two germline ends. The germline V gene encodes CDR1 MNHEY and CDR2 SVGAGI. The CDR3 has 13 amino acids. The CDR3 nucleotides are TGTGCCAGCGGGACCCAGGCCCTCAATGAGCAGTTCTTC. Translation: CASGTQALNEQFF.

The genes are TRBV7-2 and TRBJ1-1; D is undetermined. Germline V gene data show CDR1 as SGHTA and CDR2 as FQGNSA. V gave up 3 bases and J gave up 1 base, with 6 bases separating them. CDR3 length: 13 amino acids. The CDR3 is CASSFHTNTEAFF. The CDR3 DNA sequence: TGTGCCAGCAGCTTCCACACGAACACTGAAGCTTTCTTT. The full variable domain, rest sourced from reference TRBV7-2 and TRBJ1-1, is GAGVSQSPSNKVTEKGKDVELRCDPISGHTALYWYRQSLGQGLEFLIYFQGNSAPDKSGLPSDRFSAERTGGSVSTLTIQRTQQEDSAVYLCASSFHTNTEAFFGQGTRLTVV.

The chain combines TRBV27 with TRBJ2-3; 7 positions agree with TRBD2. CDR1 and CDR2 from the germline V gene are MNHEY and SMNVEV (reference sequence). CDR3 size: 15 residues. After removal of 5 bases from V and 2 bases from J, the junction contained 7 bases not matched to a gene. In nucleotides, the CDR3 is TGTGCCAGCAGTCCTCTAGCGGCCGCCACAGATACGCAGTATTTT. Protein product: CASSPLAAATDTQYF.

V and J are TRBV7-2 and TRBJ2-2; 12 bases agree with TRBD2. After removal of 5 bases from V and 6 bases from J, the junction contained 7 bases not matched to a gene. The CDR3 contains 16 residues. The germline V gene has CDR1 SGHTA and CDR2 FQGNSA. Here the CDR3 reads CASSLSSGRAAGELFF. The CDR3 region has the DNA TGTGCCAGCAGCCTTTCTAGCGGGAGGGCCGCCGGGGAGCTGTTTTTT.

The rearrangement links TRBV4-2 to TRBJ2-1; maybe TRBD2 (5 bases). Trimming removed 0 bases at V and 0 bases at J, with 12 bases between. The CDR3 covers 17 residues. Germline V gives CDR1 LGHNA, CDR2 YNFKEQ. DNA for the CDR3: TGTGCCAGCAGCCAAGAGGCTAGCTCGAGCTCCTACAATGAGCAGTTCTTC. Translated, it gives CASSQEASSSSYNEQFF.

This chain uses TRBV10-1 with TRBJ2-7; D is possibly TRBD1 (6 bases). With 3 bases removed from V and 5 bases from J, the gap between germline ends came to 8 bases. CDR1 and CDR2 from the germline V gene are WNHNN and SYGVQD (reference sequence). The CDR3 spans 12 residues. The CDR3 bases are TGCGCCAGCAGTGACAGGGGCCACGAGCAGTACTTC. Its translation is CASSDRGHEQYF.

The chain carries TRBV10-3 and TRBJ2-1; D is possibly TRBD2 (7 bases). The CDR3 contains 14 residues. V lost 10 bases, J lost 6 bases, and 19 bases lay in between. Germline-derived CDR1 and CDR2 are ENHRY and SYGVKD. The CDR3 DNA follows: TGTGCCACCGAGGGGGGAGGGGGAGGCAATGAGCAGTTCTTC. This encodes CATEGGGGGNEQFF.

The gene calls are TRBV6-5 and TRBJ1-1; D uncertain. With 2 bases removed from V and 1 base from J, the gap between germline ends came to 14 bases. The CDR3 has 16 amino acids. The germline V gene encodes CDR1 MNHEY and CDR2 SVGAGI. CDR3 in DNA: TGTGCCAGCAGTTACGCGTTGGGAGTGAGGAACACTGAAGCTTTCTTT. This gives the protein CASSYALGVRNTEAFF.

The chain has TRBV7-9 and TRBJ1-5, with a possible D match to TRBD1 (6 bases). Trimming took 3 bases from V and 3 from J, leaving 15 bases between them. This CDR3 has 16 residues. Germline V gives CDR1 SEHNR, CDR2 FQNEAQ (reference sequence). In DNA, the CDR3 is TGTGCCAGCAGCTTGGCCGGGACACGGATCAATCAGCCCCAGCATTTT. It codes for CASSLAGTRINQPQHF.

There are a few counts of this clone. The chain couples TRBV4-1 to TRBJ2-7, with D hard to call. Germline loops: CDR1 MGHRA, CDR2 YSYEKL. V was trimmed by 0 bases and J by 2 bases, leaving 8 bases between them. There are 14 residues in the CDR3. The CDR3 loop is CASSQEGMAYEQYF. DNA of the CDR3: TGCGCCAGCAGCCAAGAAGGGATGGCCTACGAGCAGTACTTC.

The chain employs TRBV2 and TRBJ2-5; no clear D. The CDR3 contains 13 residues. Germline values: CDR1 SNHLY, CDR2 FYNNEI. The V gene lost 5 bases and the J gene lost 4 bases, with 11 bases spanning the gap. CDR3 sequence (DNA): TGTGCCAGCAGTAAAGGGTACGGAGAGACCCAGTACTTC. Encoded protein: CASSKGYGETQYF.

This rearrangement joins TRBV5-1 to TRBJ2-3; D tentatively fits TRBD1 or TRBD2 (5 bases each). Germline CDR1 reads SGHRS; CDR2 reads YFSETQ. The V gene lost 0 bases and the J gene lost 2 bases, with 10 bases spanning the gap. The CDR3 is 15 amino acids. CDR3 coding DNA: TGCGCCAGCAGCTTGGAGAGGGGATCCACAGATACGCAGTATTTT. Translating gives CASSLERGSTDTQYF.

The CDR3 loop is CASSLPRDVHYGYTF. The CDR3 nucleotides are TGTGCCAGCAGCTTACCCCGGGACGTGCACTATGGCTACACCTTC. The V gene is TRBV5-6, the J gene TRBJ1-2; a possible D gene is TRBD1 (5 bases). V lost 2 bases to trimming and J lost 3 bases, with 14 bases between them. The CDR3 extends over 15 amino acids. CDR1 is SGHDT, CDR2 YYEEEE, per germline. The full variable domain, rest sourced from reference TRBV5-6 and TRBJ1-2, is DAGVTQSPTHLIKTRGQQVTLRCSPKSGHDTVSWYQQALGQGPQFIFQYYEEEERQRGNFPDRFSGHQFPNYSSELNVNALLLGDSALYLCASSLPRDVHYGYTFGSGTRLTVV.

The chain is built from TRBV28 and TRBJ1-2, with 7 nucleotides matching TRBD1. V was clipped by 10 bases and J by 1 base; unmatched bases: 6. Germline values: CDR1 MDHEN, CDR2 SYDVKM. CDR3 length equals 13 residues. As DNA, the CDR3 is TGTGCCACCCGGGACAGCATTAACTATGGCTACACCTTC. Protein product: CATRDSINYGYTF.

The rearrangement uses TRBV19 and TRBJ1-5; TRBD1 is a possible D gene (5 bases). CDR3 size: 15 residues. Per the germline V gene, CDR1 is LNHDA and CDR2 is SQIVND (reference sequence). The V and J ends lost 7 bases and 3 bases respectively, with 16 bases between them. The CDR3 DNA reads TGTGCCAGTACGAGGTTTTCGGGGCTCAATCAGCCCCAGCATTTT. Protein: CASTRFSGLNQPQHF.

This rearrangement joins TRBV19 to TRBJ1-1, with D maybe TRBD1 (6 bases). V shed 5 bases and J shed 7 bases, with 14 bases lying between them. Germline CDR1 LNHDA, CDR2 SQIVND (reference sequence). The CDR3 length is 13 residues. CDR3 in DNA: TGTGCCAGTAGTGCCGGGACACCCGGTGAAGCTTTCTTT. It codes for CASSAGTPGEAFF.